The 12 T cell receptor beta chains below were found in one sample sequenced in a study of blood T cell repertoires in COVID-19. TCRdb's table, derived via immunoSEQ multiplex PCR, lists solely in-frame clones and lacks some. Seen here are around 250,000 clones, roughly 85% observed once, and the top ten hold roughly 3%. Sequencing used peripheral blood. The source is a woman aged 18-29 years with acute or convalescent COVID-19.

There are a few counts of this clone. This chain links TRBV6-5 with TRBJ1-4; unclear D gene. Trimming pared 2 bases from V and 7 bases from J, leaving 8 bases between. CDR1 is MNHEY and CDR2 is SVGAGI in the germline V gene. CDR3 length: 13 residues. The CDR3 DNA follows: TGTGCCAGCAGTTACAAGCGGCTTGAAAAACTGTTTTTT. Protein: CASSYKRLEKLFF.

This chain links TRBV20-1 with TRBJ1-2; the D is unclear. V lost 4 bases to trimming and J lost 4 bases, with 7 bases between them. The germline CDR1 and CDR2 sequences are DFQATT and SNEGSKA (reference sequence). CDR3 length: 11 amino acids. CDR3 residues: CSAKGGYGYTF. In nucleotides, the CDR3 is TGCAGTGCTAAGGGAGGCTATGGCTACACCTTC.

V usage is TRBV4-3 and J usage is TRBJ2-2; D remains unclear. The CDR3 is 15 residues long. V was pared by 0 bases and J by 9 bases, with 14 bases between. Per germline, CDR1 LGHNA and CDR2 YSLEER. CDR3 coding DNA: TGCGCCAGCAGCCAAGATTCGAAGACATCCCGGGAGCTGTTTTTT. This gives the protein CASSQDSKTSRELFF.

The CDR3 coding sequence is TGTGCCAGCAGTTACGGGGCCTCCTACGAGCAGTACTTC. As protein: CASSYGASYEQYF. This sequence joins TRBV6-6 and TRBJ2-7, with D possibly being TRBD1 (5 bases). The V gene's germline CDR1 is MNHNY and CDR2 SVGAGI (reference sequence). The CDR3 totals 13 residues. V dropped 2 bases and J dropped 0 bases, with 5 bases sitting between them.

CDR3 loop: CASNEGPPAYEQYF. Written as DNA, the CDR3 is TGTGCCAGCAATGAGGGCCCCCCGGCCTACGAGCAGTACTTC. The rearrangement links TRBV9 to TRBJ2-7; D may be TRBD2 (5 bases). Trimming stripped 6 bases from V and 2 bases from J, with 15 bases between. Germline V gives CDR1 SGDLS, CDR2 YYNGEE. The CDR3 is 14 amino acids.

The chain links TRBV7-2 to TRBJ2-7, with TRBD1 identical over 12 bases. Germline CDR1 SGHTA, CDR2 FQGNSA. This CDR3 has 15 amino acids. Trimming cost V 2 bases and J 5 bases; bases outside gene matches: 4. The CDR3 DNA follows: TGTGCCAGCAGCTTACGGGACAGGGGGCGACACGAGCAGTACTTC. Protein product: CASSLRDRGRHEQYF.

This clone was found once. Here the CDR3 reads CASSPREAVRELFF. CDR3 coding DNA: TGTGCCAGCAGCCCGCGGGAGGCGGTCCGGGAGCTGTTTTTT. The V and J genes are TRBV5-5 and TRBJ2-2, with 8 nucleotides matching TRBD2. The CDR3 has 14 amino acids. Germline trimming cut 4 bases from V and 9 bases from J; bases unmatched to any gene: 8. In germline, CDR1 is SGHKS, CDR2 YYEKEE (reference sequence).

The V call is TRBV7-2, the J call TRBJ2-1; 7 bases align to TRBD1. Germline V gene data show CDR1 as SGHTA and CDR2 as FQGNSA. This CDR3 comprises 15 residues. The trim removed 5 bases at V and 10 bases at J, leaving 14 bases unmatched. CDR3 in DNA: TGTGCCAGCAGCACAACCGGGACAGCGCTACAGGAGCAGTTCTTC. Its translation is CASSTTGTALQEQFF.

The rearrangement links TRBV24-1 to TRBJ1-2; possible D gene TRBD1, 6 bases. Germline CDR1 is KGHDR and CDR2 is SFDVKD. The CDR3 runs 13 residues. V was pared by 7 bases and J by 8 bases, with 16 bases between. The CDR3 nucleotides are TGTGCCACCAGAGTACAGGGCGGCAGAGGCTACACCTTC. Its protein is CATRVQGGRGYTF.

The chain uses TRBV28 and TRBJ1-1, with 7 bases lining up with TRBD1. The germline CDR1 and CDR2 sequences are MDHEN and SYDVKM. With 5 bases clipped from V and 1 base from J, the junction kept 7 bases outside the gene matches. The CDR3 has 15 residues. The CDR3, as DNA: TGTGCCAGCAGTACACAGGGGTCCGGGAACACTGAAGCTTTCTTT. Its translation: CASSTQGSGNTEAFF.

The rearrangement joins TRBV19 to TRBJ2-2, with TRBD2 identical over 16 bases. The J segment lost 6 bases and the V segment lost 3 bases, leaving 19 bases of the junction unmatched. The V gene's germline CDR1 is LNHDA and CDR2 SQIVND (reference sequence). The CDR3 contains 22 residues. Here the CDR3 reads CASSIWLLAPAGTSGRAGELFF. CDR3 in DNA: TGTGCCAGTAGTATTTGGCTGCTGGCGCCTGCTGGGACTAGCGGGAGGGCCGGGGAGCTGTTTTTT.

The gene calls are TRBV20-1 and TRBJ2-2, with TRBD2 matching over 10 bases. This CDR3 comprises 15 residues. Trimming at V came to 3 bases and at J to 6 bases, leaving 7 bases not matched to a gene. Per the germline V gene, CDR1 is DFQATT and CDR2 is SNEGSKA (reference sequence). The CDR3 DNA sequence: TGCAGTGCTAGTATCGGACTAGCGGACTCCGGGGAGCTGTTTTTT. Its translation: CSASIGLADSGELFF.